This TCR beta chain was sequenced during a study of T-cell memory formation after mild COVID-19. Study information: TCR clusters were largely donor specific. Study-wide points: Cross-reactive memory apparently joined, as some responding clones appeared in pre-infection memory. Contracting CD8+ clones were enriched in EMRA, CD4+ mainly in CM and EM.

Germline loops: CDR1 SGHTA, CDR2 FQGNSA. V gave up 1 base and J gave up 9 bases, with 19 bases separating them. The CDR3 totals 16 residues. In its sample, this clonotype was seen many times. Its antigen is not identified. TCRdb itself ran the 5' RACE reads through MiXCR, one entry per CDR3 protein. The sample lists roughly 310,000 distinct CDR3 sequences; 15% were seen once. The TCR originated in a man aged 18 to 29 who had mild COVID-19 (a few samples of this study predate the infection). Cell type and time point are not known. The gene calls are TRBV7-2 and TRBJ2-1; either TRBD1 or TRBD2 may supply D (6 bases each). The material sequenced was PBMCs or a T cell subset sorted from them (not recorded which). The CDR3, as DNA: TGTGCCAGCAGCTTAGAGTTTCCGGGGGCGGGCGGTGAGCAGTTCTTC. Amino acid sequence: CASSLEFPGAGGEQFF.